The 14 T cell receptor beta chains below come from one sample, sequenced in a study of blood T cell repertoires in COVID-19. Clones were read by immunoSEQ multiplex PCR, and TCRdb kept only the in-frame ones, dropping some. The data show more than 200,000 clones, around 82% seen once. Sequenced material: peripheral blood. Every receptor here comes from a woman aged 80 or over with active or convalescent COVID-19.

The chain is built from TRBV2 and TRBJ2-2, with a tentative D call TRBD2 (5 bases). Trimming removed 5 bases from V and 6 bases from J, with 10 bases in between. CDR3 length: 13 residues. Germline assignment: CDR1 SNHLY and CDR2 FYNNEI. The chain's CDR3 is CASSTRRPGELFF. The CDR3 DNA is TGTGCCAGCAGTACTAGACGGCCCGGGGAGCTGTTTTTT.

This clone came up once. The rearrangement joins TRBV5-1 to TRBJ2-5, with TRBD2 as a possible D gene (6 bases). CDR3 size: 15 residues. Trimming cost V 1 base and J 1 base, with 11 bases left between them. The germline V gene has CDR1 SGHRS and CDR2 YFSETQ. The CDR3 region is CASSLWAGSQETQYF. The CDR3 DNA is TGCGCCAGCAGCTTGTGGGCGGGGAGCCAAGAGACCCAGTACTTC.

J is TRBJ2-3 and V is TRBV12-5; D gene ambiguous. CDR3 size: 11 residues. Looked up from germline, CDR1 is LGHNT and CDR2 is FRNRAP. V lost 4 bases to trimming and J lost 7 bases, with 6 bases between them. CDR3 protein: CASGSSNTQYF. CDR3 DNA sequence: TGTGCTAGTGGTTCCTCTAATACGCAGTATTTT.

A word on this clone: Other DNA sequences in this specimen translate into the identical CDR3. The V gene is TRBV27, the J gene TRBJ1-2; 12 nucleotides agree with TRBD1. Germline loops: CDR1 MNHEY, CDR2 SMNVEV (reference sequence). The CDR3 sequence is 15 residues long. Trimming at V came to 4 bases and at J to 2 bases, leaving 2 bases not matched to a gene. The CDR3 coding sequence is TGTGCCAGCAGTTCAGGGACAGGGGGCAACTATGGCTACACCTTC. Its protein product is CASSSGTGGNYGYTF.

J is TRBJ2-3 and V is TRBV27, with TRBD2 identical over 10 bases. Germline lookup yields CDR1 MNHEY and CDR2 SMNVEV (reference sequence). CDR3 length equals 15 residues. With V trimmed by 5 bases and J by 5 bases, 7 bases remained unmatched. CDR3: CASSLQRGGRDTQYF. Written as DNA, the CDR3 is TGTGCCAGCAGTCTACAGCGGGGGGGCCGAGATACGCAGTATTTT.

This chain uses TRBV29-1 with TRBJ1-1; 7 nucleotides align to TRBD1. V lost 4 bases, J lost 6 bases, and 2 bases stayed unmatched. The germline V gene has CDR1 SQVTM and CDR2 ANQGSEA. The CDR3 spans 11 residues. For the CDR3, the DNA is TGCAGCGTTGGAGACAGGGCTGAAGCTTTCTTT. Protein sequence: CSVGDRAEAFF.

The chain couples TRBV19 to TRBJ2-4, with 7 bases identical to TRBD1. Germline V gene lookup returns CDR1 LNHDA and CDR2 SQIVND (reference sequence). The junction had 5 bases not matched to a gene; V was cut back by 5 bases and J by 4 bases. The CDR3 runs to 14 residues. CDR3 sequence reads: CASSPGTAKNIQYF. For the CDR3, the DNA is TGTGCCAGTAGTCCCGGGACAGCTAAAAACATTCAGTACTTC.

This rearrangement joins TRBV4-1 to TRBJ1-1, with TRBD1 identical over 7 bases. V was pared by 0 bases and J by 2 bases, with 3 bases of the junction left unmatched. The CDR3 is 15 amino acids. Germline-derived CDR1 and CDR2 are MGHRA and YSYEKL. The CDR3 nucleotides are TGCGCCAGCAGCCAAGACAGACAGGGTAACACTGAAGCTTTCTTT. This translates into CASSQDRQGNTEAFF.

About this clone: Other DNA sequences in this specimen translate into the identical CDR3. The CDR3 DNA is TGTGCCAGCAGTTCAGGGGGTAGCAATCAGCCCCAGCATTTT. It encodes CASSSGGSNQPQHF. This chain uses TRBV28 with TRBJ1-5; 7 bases agree with TRBD1. From germline, CDR1 is MDHEN and CDR2 SYDVKM. V was pared by 4 bases and J by 0 bases, with 0 bases of the junction left unmatched. The CDR3 runs to 14 residues.

V gene TRBV4-2 combines with J gene TRBJ2-7; 9 bases align to TRBD1. Germline CDR1 and CDR2: LGHNA and YNFKEQ. The trim removed 0 bases at V and 9 bases at J, leaving 18 bases unmatched. The CDR3 has 18 residues. DNA of the CDR3: TGTGCCAGCAGCCAAGATCCGCCGGCGTCTGGGACAGGGATGGGGCAGTACTTC. Protein: CASSQDPPASGTGMGQYF.

The gene calls are TRBV6-5 and TRBJ2-7; D gene unclear. Germline V gene data show CDR1 as MNHEY and CDR2 as SVGAGI. The V end was cut by 6 bases, the J end by 4 bases, with 16 bases between. The CDR3 loop spans 14 amino acids. The CDR3 sequence: CASSPRVQSYEQYF. CDR3 bases: TGTGCCAGCAGCCCCCGTGTACAGTCTTACGAGCAGTACTTC.

This chain uses TRBV11-3 with TRBJ2-5; TRBD2 aligns across 12 bases. The CDR3 totals 14 residues. The J segment lost 5 bases and the V segment lost 3 bases, leaving 1 base of the junction unmatched. CDR1 SGHNT and CDR2 YENEEA come from the germline V gene. The chain's CDR3 is CASSLTSGSETQYF. The CDR3 DNA reads TGTGCCAGCAGCTTGACTAGCGGGAGTGAGACCCAGTACTTC.

V and J are TRBV6-1 and TRBJ1-2; the D gene is possibly TRBD1 (5 bases). Trimming left V 1 base short and J 2 bases short, with 8 bases between. The CDR3 totals 14 residues. Looked up from germline, CDR1 is MNHNS and CDR2 is SASEGT. CDR3 amino acids: CASSEGGLNYGYTF. CDR3 in DNA: TGTGCCAGCAGTGAAGGGGGACTCAACTATGGCTACACCTTC.

V is TRBV19 and J is TRBJ2-2, with D hard to call. CDR1 and CDR2 (germline): LNHDA, SQIVND (reference sequence). V lost 5 bases, J lost 4 bases, and 8 bases lay in between. This CDR3 contains 13 residues. CDR3 DNA: TGTGCCAGTAGTTCCGCTAGCACCGGGGAGCTGTTTTTT. This encodes CASSSASTGELFF.